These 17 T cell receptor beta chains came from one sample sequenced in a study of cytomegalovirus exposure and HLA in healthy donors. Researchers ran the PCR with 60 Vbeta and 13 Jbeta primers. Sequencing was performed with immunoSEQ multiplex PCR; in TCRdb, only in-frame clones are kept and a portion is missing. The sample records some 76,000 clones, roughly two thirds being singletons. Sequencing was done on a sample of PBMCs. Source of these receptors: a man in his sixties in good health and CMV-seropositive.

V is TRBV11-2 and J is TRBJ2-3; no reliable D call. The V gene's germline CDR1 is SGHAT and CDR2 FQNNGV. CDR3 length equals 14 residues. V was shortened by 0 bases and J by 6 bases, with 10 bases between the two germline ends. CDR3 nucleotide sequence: TGTGCCAGCAGCTTAGATCGAACAGTGGATACGCAGTATTTT. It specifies CASSLDRTVDTQYF.

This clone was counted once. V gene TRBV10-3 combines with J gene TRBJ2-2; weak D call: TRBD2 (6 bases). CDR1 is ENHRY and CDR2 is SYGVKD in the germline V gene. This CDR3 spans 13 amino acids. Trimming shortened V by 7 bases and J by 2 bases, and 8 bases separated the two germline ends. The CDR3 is CAITAGNTGELFF. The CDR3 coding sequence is TGTGCCATCACGGCGGGAAACACCGGGGAGCTGTTTTTT.

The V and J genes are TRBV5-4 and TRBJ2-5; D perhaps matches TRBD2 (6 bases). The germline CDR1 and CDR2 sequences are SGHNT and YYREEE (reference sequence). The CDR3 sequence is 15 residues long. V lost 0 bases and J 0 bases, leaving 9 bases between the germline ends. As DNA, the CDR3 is TGTGCCAGCAGCTTGGGAGGGAGGAACCAAGAGACCCAGTACTTC. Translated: CASSLGGRNQETQYF.

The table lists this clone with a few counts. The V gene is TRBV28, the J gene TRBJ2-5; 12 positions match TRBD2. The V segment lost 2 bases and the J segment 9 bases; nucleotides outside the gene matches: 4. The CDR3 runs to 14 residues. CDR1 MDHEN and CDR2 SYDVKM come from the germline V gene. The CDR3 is CASSLGPSGRAQYF. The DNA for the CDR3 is TGTGCCAGCAGTTTAGGTCCTAGCGGGAGGGCCCAGTACTTC.

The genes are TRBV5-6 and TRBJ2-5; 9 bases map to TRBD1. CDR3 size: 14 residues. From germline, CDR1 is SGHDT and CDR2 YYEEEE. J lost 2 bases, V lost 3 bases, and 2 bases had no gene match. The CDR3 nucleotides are TGTGCCAGCAGCTCTGGACAGGGGCAAGAGACCCAGTACTTC. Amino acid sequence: CASSSGQGQETQYF. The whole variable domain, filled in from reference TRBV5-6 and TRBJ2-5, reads DAGVTQSPTHLIKTRGQQVTLRCSPKSGHDTVSWYQQALGQGPQFIFQYYEEEERQRGNFPDRFSGHQFPNYSSELNVNALLLGDSALYLCASSSGQGQETQYFGPGTRLLVL.

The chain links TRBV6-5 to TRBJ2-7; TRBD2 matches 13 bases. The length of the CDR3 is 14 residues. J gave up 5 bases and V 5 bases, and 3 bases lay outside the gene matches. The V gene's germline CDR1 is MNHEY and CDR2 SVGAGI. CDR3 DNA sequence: TGTGCCAGCAGTGGGGGACTAGCGGGGCACGAGCAGTACTTC. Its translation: CASSGGLAGHEQYF.

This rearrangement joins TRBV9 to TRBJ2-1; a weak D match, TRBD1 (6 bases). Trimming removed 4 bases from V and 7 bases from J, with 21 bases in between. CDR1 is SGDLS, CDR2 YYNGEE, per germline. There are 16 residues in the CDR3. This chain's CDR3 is CASSPWFSRGMNEQFF. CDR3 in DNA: TGTGCCAGCAGCCCGTGGTTTAGCAGGGGAATGAATGAGCAGTTCTTC. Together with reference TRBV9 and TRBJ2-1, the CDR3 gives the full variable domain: DSGVTQTPKHLITATGQRVTLRCSPRSGDLSVYWYQQSLDQGLQFLIQYYNGEERAKGNILERFSAQQFPDLHSELNLSSLELGDSALYFCASSPWFSRGMNEQFFGPGTRLTVL.

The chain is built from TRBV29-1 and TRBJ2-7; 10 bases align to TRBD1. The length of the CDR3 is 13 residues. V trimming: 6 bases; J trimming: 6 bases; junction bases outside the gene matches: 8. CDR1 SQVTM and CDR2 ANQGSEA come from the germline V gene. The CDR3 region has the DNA TGCAGCGTGTCTCCGGGACAGGGGTTCGAGCAGTACTTC. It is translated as CSVSPGQGFEQYF.

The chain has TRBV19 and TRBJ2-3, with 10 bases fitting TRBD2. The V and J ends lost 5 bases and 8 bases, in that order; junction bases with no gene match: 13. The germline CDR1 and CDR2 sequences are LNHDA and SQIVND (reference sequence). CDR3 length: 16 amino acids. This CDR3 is CASSARGAGGIPTQYF. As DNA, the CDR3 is TGTGCCAGTAGTGCCAGAGGAGCGGGAGGGATTCCTACGCAGTATTTT.

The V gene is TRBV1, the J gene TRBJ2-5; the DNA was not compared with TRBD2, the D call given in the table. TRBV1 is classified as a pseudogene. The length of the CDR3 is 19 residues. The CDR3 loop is CTSSRQGYSGLAVQETQYF. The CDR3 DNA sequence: TGCACCAGCAGCCGGCAGGGTTATTCGGGGCTAGCGGTACAAGAGACCCAGTACTTC.

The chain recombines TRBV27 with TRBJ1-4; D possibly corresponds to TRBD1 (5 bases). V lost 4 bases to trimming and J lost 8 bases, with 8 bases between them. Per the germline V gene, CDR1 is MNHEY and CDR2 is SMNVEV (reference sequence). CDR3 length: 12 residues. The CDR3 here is CASSYGGEKLFF. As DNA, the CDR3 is TGTGCCAGCAGTTATGGGGGGGAAAAACTGTTTTTT.

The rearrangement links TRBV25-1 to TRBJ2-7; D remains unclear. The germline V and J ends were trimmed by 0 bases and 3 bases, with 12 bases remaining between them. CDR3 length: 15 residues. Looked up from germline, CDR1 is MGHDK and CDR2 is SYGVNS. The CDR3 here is CASSEYGDSYYEQYF. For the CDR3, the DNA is TGTGCCAGCAGTGAATACGGAGATTCGTACTACGAGCAGTACTTC.

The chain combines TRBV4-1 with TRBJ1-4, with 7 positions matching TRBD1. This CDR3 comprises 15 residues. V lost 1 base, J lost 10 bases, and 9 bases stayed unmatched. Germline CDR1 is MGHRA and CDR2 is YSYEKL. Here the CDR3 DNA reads TGCGCCAGCAGCCAAGGGGGTCAGGGGGACGGAAAACTGTTTTTT. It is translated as CASSQGGQGDGKLFF.

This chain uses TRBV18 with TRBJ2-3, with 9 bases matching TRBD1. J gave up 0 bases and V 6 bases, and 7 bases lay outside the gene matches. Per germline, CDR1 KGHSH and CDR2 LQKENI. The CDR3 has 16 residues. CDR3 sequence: CASSHRDRASTDTQYF. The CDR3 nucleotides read TGTGCCAGCTCCCACCGGGACAGGGCTAGCACAGATACGCAGTATTTT.

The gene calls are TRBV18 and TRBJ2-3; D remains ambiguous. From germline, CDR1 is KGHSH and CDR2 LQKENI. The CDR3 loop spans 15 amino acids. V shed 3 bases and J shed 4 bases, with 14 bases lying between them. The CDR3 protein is CASSPPSTAADTQYF. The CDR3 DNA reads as TGTGCCAGCTCACCGCCCTCGACGGCGGCAGATACGCAGTATTTT.

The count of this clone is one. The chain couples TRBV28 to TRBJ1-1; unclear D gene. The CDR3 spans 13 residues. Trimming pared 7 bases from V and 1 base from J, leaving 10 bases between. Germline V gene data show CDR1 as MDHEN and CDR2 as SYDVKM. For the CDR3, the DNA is TGTGCCAGCACCGAGTGGGCGAACACTGAAGCTTTCTTT. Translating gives CASTEWANTEAFF.

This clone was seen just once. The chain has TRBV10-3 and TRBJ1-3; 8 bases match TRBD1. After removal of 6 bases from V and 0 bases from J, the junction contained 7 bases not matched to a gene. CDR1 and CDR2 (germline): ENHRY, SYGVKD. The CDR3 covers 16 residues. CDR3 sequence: CAIRRTGSGSGNTIYF. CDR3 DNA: TGTGCCATCAGACGGACAGGGAGCGGCTCTGGAAACACCATATATTTT.